A selection of T cell receptor beta chains follows, all from one sample in a study of T-cell reconstitution after alpha-beta-depleted transplantation in children. TCRdb re-called the PCR reads through MiXCR, storing one row per CDR3 protein. The top ten clones hold over 2.5% of a sample with 260,000 or so distinct CDR3 sequences, approximately 12% of them seen once. The specimen was PBMCs from the stem cell graft donor, collected from the stem cell graft. Source of these receptors: a human donor who donated a stem cell graft to a child with acute lymphoblastic leukemia. CDR3s include the opening cysteine and the closing phenylalanine or tryptophan. Fields, in order: CDR3 DNA, CDR3 protein, clone size, J gene, D gene, V gene. D genes are given only for firm matches. A row's size may be missing; if present it is once, few, many or a size class.

CDR3 DNA: TGTGCCAGCAGCTTAGGATCCCTAGCGGGGGGGGTGTCCTCCTACGAGCAGTACTTC
CDR3 protein: CASSLGSLAGGVSSYEQYF
clone size: .
J gene: TRBJ2-7
D gene: TRBD2
V gene: TRBV7-9

CDR3 DNA: TGCAGTGCTCCCTCTCCAGGAGAAGAGCAGTACTTC
CDR3 protein: CSAPSPGEEQYF
clone size: many
J gene: TRBJ2-7
D gene: .
V gene: TRBV20-1

CDR3 DNA: TGCAGCGTTGAGGGGACTCGACGAGATACGCAGTATTTT
CDR3 protein: CSVEGTRRDTQYF
clone size: many
J gene: TRBJ2-3
D gene: .
V gene: TRBV29-1

CDR3 DNA: TGTGCCAGCAGTTATGGTCCTGGGGATACGCAGTATTTT
CDR3 protein: CASSYGPGDTQYF
clone size: few
J gene: TRBJ2-3
D gene: .
V gene: TRBV6-5

CDR3 DNA: TGTGCCAGCACCGCGAGTACAGGGAACGGCAATCAGCCCCAGCATTTT
CDR3 protein: CASTASTGNGNQPQHF
clone size: many
J gene: TRBJ1-5
D gene: .
V gene: TRBV6-2/TRBV6-3

CDR3 DNA: TGCGCCAGCAGCGGAACCGGGACGAACACCGGGGAGCTGTTTTTT
CDR3 protein: CASSGTGTNTGELFF
clone size: many
J gene: TRBJ2-2
D gene: .
V gene: TRBV5-1

CDR3 DNA: TGTGCCAGCAGCTTAGCTCCGGGACACGACTACGAGCAGTACTTC
CDR3 protein: CASSLAPGHDYEQYF
clone size: .
J gene: TRBJ2-7
D gene: .
V gene: TRBV7-2

CDR3 DNA: TGTGCCTCCGTACCGGGATCCATCAATGAGCAGTTCTTC
CDR3 protein: CASVPGSINEQFF
clone size: .
J gene: TRBJ2-1
D gene: .
V gene: TRBV30

CDR3 DNA: TGTGCCACCAGTGATATTACGACGGGTCAGCCCCAGCATTTT
CDR3 protein: CATSDITTGQPQHF
clone size: few
J gene: TRBJ1-5
D gene: .
V gene: TRBV24-1

CDR3 DNA: TGTGCCAGCAGTTTAGGGGTCGTGAGCTACGAGCAGTACTTC
CDR3 protein: CASSLGVVSYEQYF
clone size: many
J gene: TRBJ2-7
D gene: .
V gene: TRBV12-3/TRBV12-4

CDR3 DNA: TGCGCCAGCAGCGAGGGTAGTGGAAACACCATATATTTT
CDR3 protein: CASSEGSGNTIYF
clone size: many
J gene: TRBJ1-3
D gene: .
V gene: TRBV5-1

CDR3 DNA: TGTGCCATCAGTGAGTCGATGGGGGGAGGAAGCAATCAGCCCCAGCATTTT
CDR3 protein: CAISESMGGGSNQPQHF
clone size: many
J gene: TRBJ1-5
D gene: .
V gene: TRBV10-3

CDR3 DNA: TGCAGCGTTCGCCCAGGGCTCGGCTATGGCTACACCTTC
CDR3 protein: CSVRPGLGYGYTF
clone size: few
J gene: TRBJ1-2
D gene: .
V gene: TRBV29-1

CDR3 DNA: TGTGCCATCAGTGAGGAACTAGCGGCAGATACGCAGTATTTT
CDR3 protein: CAISEELAADTQYF
clone size: .
J gene: TRBJ2-3
D gene: TRBD2
V gene: TRBV10-3

CDR3 DNA: TGTGCCAGCAGTTTACCCGGACAGGGGGCCGGTGAGCAGTTCTTC
CDR3 protein: CASSLPGQGAGEQFF
clone size: many
J gene: TRBJ2-1
D gene: TRBD1
V gene: TRBV12-3/TRBV12-4

CDR3 DNA: TGTGCCAGCAGCGGGCCCAGGTCGGGAGGCATTCAGTACTTC
CDR3 protein: CASSGPRSGGIQYF
clone size: many
J gene: TRBJ2-4
D gene: TRBD2
V gene: TRBV9

CDR3 DNA: TGTGCCAGTACTATATCTTCGTTAGCGGGGGGCTCCTACAATGAGCAGTTCTTC
CDR3 protein: CASTISSLAGGSYNEQFF
clone size: .
J gene: TRBJ2-1
D gene: TRBD2
V gene: TRBV19

CDR3 DNA: TGCGCCAGCAGCTTGGATGCCGGCACCTCCTACGAGCAGTACTTC
CDR3 protein: CASSLDAGTSYEQYF
clone size: .
J gene: TRBJ2-7
D gene: .
V gene: TRBV5-1

CDR3 DNA: TGTGCCAGCAGTGAGCAGGGTCGAGTTGATGGCTACACCTTC
CDR3 protein: CASSEQGRVDGYTF
clone size: many
J gene: TRBJ1-2
D gene: .
V gene: TRBV2

CDR3 DNA: TGTGCCGTTCTACAGGGACCCACAGATACGCAGTATTTT
CDR3 protein: CAVLQGPTDTQYF
clone size: few
J gene: TRBJ2-3
D gene: .
V gene: TRBV10-3

CDR3 DNA: TGCGCCAGCAGCCCTAGGGACAGCTGGAACACTGAAGCTTTCTTT
CDR3 protein: CASSPRDSWNTEAFF
clone size: many
J gene: TRBJ1-1
D gene: TRBD1
V gene: TRBV5-1

CDR3 DNA: TGCAGTGTTGACAGGGAGAGAGGCCAGTACTTC
CDR3 protein: CSVDRERGQYF
clone size: many
J gene: TRBJ2-5
D gene: TRBD1
V gene: TRBV20-1

CDR3 DNA: TGTGCCAGCAGTTTTTTGGGACAGAACACTGAAGCTTTCTTT
CDR3 protein: CASSFLGQNTEAFF
clone size: many
J gene: TRBJ1-1
D gene: .
V gene: TRBV27